Listed below are T cell receptor beta chains from one sample, sequenced in a study of CD8+CD57+ T cells in acquired aplastic anemia. Using its own MiXCR run on the reads, TCRdb lists one record per CDR3 protein. Among 120,000 or so distinct CDR3 sequences listed, over 30% were seen once. Input material: sorted CD4+, CD8+, or CD8+CD57+ T cells (not recorded which) from PBMCs. These receptors all come from a human donor with aplastic anemia. CDR3s include the opening cysteine and the closing phenylalanine or tryptophan. A D gene is named only where the DNA matches it firmly. Size values are once, few and many counts, or a class for expanded clones, and some rows have none.

d_call j_call v_call cdr3_length clone_size cdr3_nt cdr3_aa
NA TRBJ1-2 TRBV15 12 once TGTGCCACCAGCAGAGATGGGCAGAGCTACACCTTC CATSRDGQSYTF
NA TRBJ1-3 TRBV6-1 14 many TGTGCCAGCAGTATCTCAGAGTTTGGAAACACCATATATTTT CASSISEFGNTIYF
TRBD2 TRBJ2-3 TRBV20-1 15 NA TGCAGTGCCGCCAATAGCGGGGGGGCCACAGATACGCAGTATTTT CSAANSGGATDTQYF
NA TRBJ2-3 TRBV24-1 14 many TGTGCCACCAGTGATTTGCGGGGAACAGATACGCAGTATTTT CATSDLRGTDTQYF
TRBD2 TRBJ2-3 TRBV20-1 16 many TGCAGTGCTAGAAGTGGGACTAGCGGTAGCACAGATACGCAGTATTTT CSARSGTSGSTDTQYF
NA TRBJ1-3 TRBV10-2 14 NA TGCGCCAGCAGTGAGGGACACTTAGGAAACACCATATATTTT CASSEGHLGNTIYF
NA TRBJ2-5 TRBV29-1 12 many TGCAGCGTTGTGGAGGGGATTGAGACCCAGTACTTC CSVVEGIETQYF
NA TRBJ2-3 TRBV4-3 17 NA TGCGTCAGCAGCCAAGATGCAGCACAGCCTAGCACAGATACGCAGTATTTT CVSSQDAAQPSTDTQYF
TRBD2 TRBJ2-3 TRBV14 15 many TGTGCCAGCAGCGAAGAGGGACTAACCACAGATACGCAGTATTTT CASSEEGLTTDTQYF
TRBD1 TRBJ2-5 TRBV7-2 14 NA TGTGCCAGCGGACGACAGGGGGCGTTCGAGACCCAGTACTTC CASGRQGAFETQYF
NA TRBJ2-2 TRBV4-3 17 many TGCGCCAGCAGCCCATTCGGACTAACGACAGGAACCGGGGAGCTGTTTTTT CASSPFGLTTGTGELFF
NA TRBJ1-1 TRBV19 14 NA TGTGCCAGTAGTATGGGAGGGATGAACACTGAAGCTTTCTTT CASSMGGMNTEAFF
NA TRBJ2-7 TRBV29-1 11 few TGCAGCGTTGAGTTCGGGTATGAGCAGTACTTC CSVEFGYEQYF
NA TRBJ1-5 TRBV19 16 NA TGTGCCAGTAGTATACAGAAGGGTTGGAGCAGTCAGCCCCAGCATTTT CASSIQKGWSSQPQHF
NA TRBJ2-7 TRBV5-8 15 NA TGTGCCAGCAGCTTGGCCTTTAGAGGATCCTACGAGCAGTACTTC CASSLAFRGSYEQYF
NA TRBJ2-7 TRBV5-1 16 NA TGCGCCAGCAGACCCTCGGGACGGAGGGTCCCGGGCGAGCAGTACTTC CASRPSGRRVPGEQYF
NA TRBJ2-3 TRBV27 13 few TGTGCCAGCAGTCCCACCGTTTGGGATACGCAGTATTTT CASSPTVWDTQYF
NA TRBJ2-3 TRBV9 13 NA TGTGCCAGCAGCGCCAACTTTCCAGATACGCAGTATTTT CASSANFPDTQYF
NA TRBJ1-2 TRBV12-3/TRBV12-4 14 many TGTGCCAGCAGCTTAGGGGGGTTATACGGTGGCTACACCTTC CASSLGGLYGGYTF
TRBD1 TRBJ2-6 TRBV19 18 many TGTGCCAGTAGCGGGAGGGACAGGGGAGTCTCTGGGGCCAACGTCCTGACTTTC CASSGRDRGVSGANVLTF
NA TRBJ1-6 TRBV6-2/TRBV6-3 16 few TGTGCCAGCAGGGACCCGAATGTGGGGTTGGACTCACCCCTCCACTTT CASRDPNVGLDSPLHF
NA TRBJ2-5 TRBV3-1 16 few TGTGCCAGCAGCCATCATTGGCGGGGAATGCAAGAGACCCAGTACTTC CASSHHWRGMQETQYF
TRBD2 TRBJ2-5 TRBV10-3 15 NA TGTGCCATCAGCGGGACTAGCGGGGGACGAGAGACCCAGTACTTC CAISGTSGGRETQYF
NA TRBJ1-2 TRBV7-9 13 NA TGTGCCAGCAGCTTACAGGAAACCTATGGCTACACCTTC CASSLQETYGYTF
TRBD1 TRBJ1-1 TRBV6-5 12 many TGTGCCAGCAGTACAGGGGTCACTGAAGCTTTCTTT CASSTGVTEAFF
NA TRBJ2-6 TRBV10-3 13 many TGTGCCAGTCGGGGGACTGGGGCCAACGTCCTGACTTTC CASRGTGANVLTF
TRBD1 TRBJ2-3 TRBV4-1 15 many TGCGCCAGCAGCCAAGGGACAGGGGTTACAGATACGCAGTATTTT CASSQGTGVTDTQYF
NA TRBJ1-3 TRBV12-5 16 few TGTGCTAGTGGTTTGGCCATACGTGGAGCTGGAAACACCATATATTTT CASGLAIRGAGNTIYF
NA TRBJ2-2 TRBV10-3 14 NA TGTGCCATCCGCTCGGGTGTAGGGACCGGGGAGCTGTTTTTT CAIRSGVGTGELFF
NA TRBJ2-7 TRBV6-5 14 NA TGTGCCAGCAGTTACCCGGGACTCCGCTACGAGCAGTACTTC CASSYPGLRYEQYF
NA TRBJ1-1 TRBV3-1 12 many TGTGCCAGCAGCCGAGGGAACACTGAAGCTTTCTTT CASSRGNTEAFF
TRBD2 TRBJ2-7 TRBV29-1 15 NA TGCAGCGTAGTGAGCGGGGGGGCCCAGTACTACGAGCAGTACTTC CSVVSGGAQYYEQYF
NA TRBJ2-7 TRBV19 13 NA TGTGCCAGTAGTATGGCAGGCGAGGACGAGCAGTACTTC CASSMAGEDEQYF
TRBD1 TRBJ1-1 TRBV11-2 16 many TGTGCCAGCAGCTTACTGGCAGGGGGCTCGGGGACTGAAGCTTTCTTT CASSLLAGGSGTEAFF
NA TRBJ1-1 TRBV5-1 14 many TGCGCCAGCAGCCTAGGGGGGTTGGGCACTGAAGCTTTCTTT CASSLGGLGTEAFF
TRBD1 TRBJ2-1 TRBV6-1 13 many TGTGCCAGCAGTACCTTGACAGGGAATGAGCAGTTCTTC CASSTLTGNEQFF
NA TRBJ2-2 TRBV10-2 11 NA TGCGCCAGCAGTGTGATCGGGGAGCTGTTTTTT CASSVIGELFF
NA TRBJ1-1 TRBV7-2 11 many TGTGCCTCCGGGGGTGACACTGAAGCTTTCTTT CASGGDTEAFF
TRBD1 TRBJ1-2 TRBV6-5 15 many TGTGCCAGCAGTTACGGGACAGGGGGCGGCCCTGGCTACACCTTC CASSYGTGGGPGYTF
NA TRBJ1-3 TRBV6-1 14 many TGTGCCAGCAGTGTTACTAGGGCGGGAAACACCATATATTTT CASSVTRAGNTIYF
NA TRBJ2-2 TRBV6-1 13 NA TGTGCCAGCAGTGGTACTTCGGCCGGGGAGCTGTTTTTT CASSGTSAGELFF
NA TRBJ2-4 TRBV6-1 12 few TGTGCCAGCAGTGTTTCGGAAAACATTCAGTACTTC CASSVSENIQYF
NA TRBJ1-4 TRBV7-3 13 NA TGTGCCAGCAGCTTTGGGACATCTGAAAAACTGTTTTTT CASSFGTSEKLFF
NA TRBJ2-5 TRBV5-8 15 many TGTGCCAGCAGCTTGGGGTCCACAAGCCAAGAGACCCAGTACTTC CASSLGSTSQETQYF
NA TRBJ1-3 TRBV19 13 NA TGTGCCAGTAGTTACGGACGGGGAAACACCATATATTTT CASSYGRGNTIYF
NA TRBJ2-1 TRBV7-3 14 many TGTGCCAGCAGCTTAGCCAGGGAAAACAATGAGCAGTTCTTC CASSLARENNEQFF
NA TRBJ2-3 TRBV11-3 14 many TGTGCCAGCAGCCTCGACTCCGCGTCGGATACGCAGTATTTT CASSLDSASDTQYF
TRBD1 TRBJ1-6 TRBV19 15 many TGTGCCAGTAGCGACCGAGGGGGCCGGGATTCACCCCTCCACTTT CASSDRGGRDSPLHF
NA TRBJ2-7 TRBV7-2 11 NA TGTGCCAGCTCCGCAGGGCTCAAGCAGTACTTC CASSAGLKQYF
TRBD2 TRBJ2-3 TRBV5-1 16 many TGCGCCAGCCGCCGGGAGGGGGGAGTCCCCAGCGATACGCAGTATTTT CASRREGGVPSDTQYF
NA TRBJ1-1 TRBV19 15 many TGTGCCAGTAGTAAGCGGGGACCCATGAACACTGAAGCTTTCTTT CASSKRGPMNTEAFF
NA TRBJ1-3 TRBV6-2/TRBV6-3 15 NA TGTGCCAGCAGTTACTCGGGCCAGGGTGGGGACACCATATATTTT CASSYSGQGGDTIYF
NA TRBJ2-3 TRBV20-1 12 NA TGCAGTGCTAGGTCTGAGGCAGATACGCAGTATTTT CSARSEADTQYF
TRBD1 TRBJ2-7 TRBV15 15 NA TGTGCCACCAGCAGAGGGACAGGGGGAACCTACGAGCAGTACTTC CATSRGTGGTYEQYF
NA TRBJ2-3 TRBV5-1 17 NA TGCGCCAGCAGCTTGGCCTTTACCAAGGGTTTCCCAGATACGCAGTATTTT CASSLAFTKGFPDTQYF